These 21 T cell receptor beta chains came from one sample sequenced in a study of glioma-infiltrating T cells. The iRepertoire nested amplicon-rescue multiplex PCR amplified TCR alpha and beta CDR3s from RNA. TCRdb redid the calling of the multiplex PCR reads with MiXCR, one entry per CDR3 protein. Among 300,000 to 450,000 distinct CDR3 sequences, 41% were seen once, and the ten largest hold 12%. Source material: glioma tissue, nonneoplastic brain tissue, or PBMCs (not recorded which). The receptor source for this set is a human donor with low-grade glioma or glioblastoma, undergoing nonglioma brain surgery, or in good health (not recorded which).

For this clonotype: A much more abundant neighbour one base away suggests this may be a read error. The genes are TRBV5-4 and TRBJ2-1; 10 nucleotides agree with TRBD2. CDR1 SGHNT and CDR2 YYREEE come from the germline V gene (reference sequence). The CDR3 runs to 15 residues. V lost 5 bases, J lost 1 base, and 3 bases stayed unmatched. CDR3 loop: CASRTGLASYNEQFF. In DNA form, the CDR3 reads TGTGCCAGCAGAACGGGACTAGCGTCCTACAATGAGCAGTTCTTC.

This clonotype has more than one count but fewer than ten. The chain employs TRBV6-2 or TRBV6-3 and TRBJ2-7; TRBD1 aligns across 10 bases. In germline, CDR1 is MNHEY, CDR2 SVGEGT. V lost 6 bases, J lost 5 bases, and 10 bases stayed unmatched. This CDR3 has 15 residues. CDR3 coding DNA: TGTGCCAGCAGCCAGAGGGGGACAGGGGCCGACGAGCAGTACTTC. Translating gives CASSQRGTGADEQYF.

With regard to this clonotype: The germline gene is not matched at one end of the junction; a read error may be the cause. The chain carries TRBV28 and TRBJ2-7; TRBD2 is a possible D gene (6 bases). CDR3 length: 13 amino acids. Germline V gene lookup returns CDR1 MDHEN and CDR2 SYDVKM. CDR3 nucleotide sequence: TGTGCCAGCAGTTTACGGGGGTCCTACAAGCAGTACTTC. It encodes CASSLRGSYKQYF.

The genes are TRBV27 and TRBJ2-7; a possible D gene is TRBD2 (5 bases). Germline CDR1 and CDR2: MNHEY and SMNVEV (reference sequence). Trimming took off 10 bases at V and 2 bases at J, with 18 bases between the two ends. The CDR3 is 14 amino acids. Written as DNA, the CDR3 is TGTGCCATCACCTCTGGACGGGGTCCCTACGAGCAGTACTTC. This codes for CAITSGRGPYEQYF.

The chain carries TRBV5-1 and TRBJ2-1; 9 bases agree with TRBD1. After removal of 4 bases from V and 4 bases from J, the junction contained 9 bases not matched to a gene. The germline V gene has CDR1 SGHRS and CDR2 YFSETQ. The CDR3 extends over 16 amino acids. CDR3 coding DNA: TGCGCCAGCAGCGCGGAACCGGGACAGGGTTACAATGAGCAGTTCTTC. Protein: CASSAEPGQGYNEQFF.

There are many counts of this clonotype. CDR3 in amino acids: CSARRTGIYEQYF. The CDR3 DNA reads as TGCAGTGCTCGACGAACAGGAATCTACGAGCAGTACTTC. The J gene is TRBJ2-7, the V gene TRBV20-1; D perhaps matches TRBD1 (5 bases). V was pared by 5 bases and J by 3 bases, with 14 bases between. The CDR3 runs 13 residues. Germline CDR1 DFQATT, CDR2 SNEGSKA (reference sequence).

This clonotype was found a few times. The V call is TRBV16, the J call TRBJ2-1, with TRBD1 matching 8 bases. The CDR3 extends over 13 amino acids. The J segment lost 9 bases and the V segment lost 4 bases, leaving 5 bases of the junction unmatched. Looked up from germline, CDR1 is KGHSY and CDR2 is FQNENV. CDR3 sequence: CASSRQGSSEQFF. The CDR3, as DNA: TGTGCCAGCAGCCGACAGGGGTCTAGTGAGCAGTTCTTC.

The CDR3: CASSLLRGAFF. The CDR3 DNA sequence: TGTGCCAGCAGCTTACTGCGGGGGGCTTTCTTT. The chain uses TRBV7-9 and TRBJ1-1, with D tentatively TRBD1 (5 bases). Germline assignment: CDR1 SEHNR and CDR2 FQNEAQ (reference sequence). The CDR3 sequence is 11 residues long. Trimming took 2 bases from V and 11 from J, leaving 9 bases between them.

Only a few counts were recorded for this clonotype. CDR3 DNA: TGTGCCAGCAGCTTAGTAATGAATGAGCAGTTCTTC. Translating it yields CASSLVMNEQFF. V usage is TRBV7-9 and J usage is TRBJ2-1, with unresolved D. Germline-derived CDR1 and CDR2 are SEHNR and FQNEAQ (reference sequence). The CDR3 covers 12 residues. V shed 1 base and J shed 7 bases, with 5 bases lying between them.

The gene calls are TRBV24-1 and TRBJ2-3; perhaps TRBD1 as D (5 bases). V gave up 6 bases and J gave up 2 bases, with 14 bases separating them. Per the germline V gene, CDR1 is KGHDR and CDR2 is SFDVKD. The CDR3 runs 15 residues. Here the CDR3 DNA reads TGTGCCACCAGTATCGACAGCCTTAACACAGATACGCAGTATTTT. Translation gives CATSIDSLNTDTQYF.

As regards this clonotype: A much more abundant neighbour one base away suggests this may be a read error. The rearrangement uses TRBV20-1 and TRBJ2-3; D not resolved. This CDR3 contains 14 residues. V was shortened by 6 bases and J by 4 bases, with 17 bases between the two germline ends. CDR1 is DFQATT and CDR2 is SNEGSKA in the germline V gene (reference sequence). The CDR3 protein is CSAPYSRIADTQYF. Here the CDR3 DNA reads TGCAGTGCCCCTTATAGCAGGATTGCAGATACGCAGTATTTT.

On this clonotype: A much more abundant neighbour one base away suggests this may be a read error. The V gene is TRBV6-5, the J gene TRBJ1-3, with a possible D match to TRBD1 (5 bases). CDR3 length equals 16 residues. CDR1 is MNHEY and CDR2 is SVGAGI in the germline V gene. V was clipped by 4 bases and J by 0 bases, with 13 bases between them. In DNA, the CDR3 is TGTGCCAGCAGTTGCAGGGCCATTCTCTCTGGAAACACCATATATTTT. Translated, it gives CASSCRAILSGNTIYF.

In regard to this clonotype: This may be a read error, as it is one base from a much larger clone. The chain uses TRBV6-9 and TRBJ2-7; D possibly uses TRBD1 or TRBD2 (6 bases each). This CDR3 comprises 12 residues. V was pared by 4 bases and J by 7 bases, with 11 bases between. Germline loops: CDR1 MNHGY, CDR2 SVAAGI. As DNA, the CDR3 is TGTGCCAGCAGTTTCTGGGGGGCGGAGCAGTACTTC. This gives the protein CASSFWGAEQYF.

V is TRBV6-1 and J is TRBJ2-1; 7 positions agree with TRBD2. Germline-derived CDR1 and CDR2 are MNHNS and SASEGT. This CDR3 is built from 14 residues. V lost 6 bases to trimming and J lost 8 bases; unmatched junction nucleotides: 10. This CDR3 reads CASSVGGRADEQFF. DNA for the CDR3: TGTGCCAGCAGCGTAGGCGGGAGAGCGGATGAGCAGTTCTTC.

Here the CDR3 DNA reads TGTGCCACCAGCAGAGAATTTGACGGTGATAGCAATCAGCCCCAGCATTTT. This gives the protein CATSREFDGDSNQPQHF. The V and J genes are TRBV15 and TRBJ1-5; D is undetermined. This CDR3 has 17 amino acids. Between the trimmed V and J ends, which lost 0 bases and 0 bases, there was a span of 12 bases. CDR1 LNHNV and CDR2 YYDKDF come from the germline V gene (reference sequence).

Remarks on this clonotype: A much larger clonotype is one base distant, so this may be a read error. The chain recombines TRBV28 with TRBJ2-3; D uncertain. The CDR3 has 12 amino acids. Germline V CDR1 and CDR2: MDHEN, SYDVKM. V shed 7 bases and J shed 7 bases, with 12 bases lying between them. The CDR3 region has the DNA TGTGCCAGCAAGACCAGCGCATATACGCAGTATTTT. Protein: CASKTSAYTQYF.

A word on this clonotype: A much larger clone sits a single nucleotide away, making a read error possible. The V call is TRBV6-2 or TRBV6-3, the J call TRBJ1-5; D is undetermined. V was trimmed by 6 bases and J by 5 bases, leaving 20 bases between them. Germline lookup yields CDR1 MNHEY and CDR2 SVGEGT. The CDR3 covers 16 residues. CDR3 DNA: TGTGCCAGCAGCTTAGCGTATGAAGGGAGTGATCAGCCCCAGCATTTT. Its protein product is CASSLAYEGSDQPQHF.

This clonotype was seen ten or more times. The V call is TRBV6-5, the J call TRBJ2-1, with a possible D match to TRBD1 (6 bases). The CDR3 contains 14 residues. From germline, CDR1 is MNHEY and CDR2 SVGAGI. Between the trimmed V and J ends, which lost 2 bases and 4 bases, there was a span of 9 bases. The CDR3 is CASSYGTQYNEQFF. Here the CDR3 DNA reads TGTGCCAGCAGTTACGGGACACAGTACAATGAGCAGTTCTTC.

With respect to this clonotype: This may arise from a read error, as a much more abundant clone is one base away. The J gene is TRBJ2-7, the V gene TRBV27; 10 bases are a match to TRBD2. CDR3 length equals 16 residues. Germline lookup yields CDR1 MNHEY and CDR2 SMNVEV (reference sequence). The CDR3 protein is CASSSPSSGRGYERYF. As DNA, the CDR3 is TGTGCCAGCAGTTCCCCCTCTAGCGGGAGAGGATACGAGCGGTACTTC.

A note on this clonotype: The junction departs from the called germline gene at one end, perhaps through a read error. This chain joins TRBV6-2 or TRBV6-3 and TRBJ2-3; D gene ambiguous. Germline CDR1 MNHEY, CDR2 SVGEGT. CDR3 size: 14 residues. CDR3 DNA sequence: TGTGCCCGCAGTTACCCGATCTACTACTACGAGCAGTATTTT. As protein: CARSYPIYYYEQYF.

Many counts were recorded for this clonotype. The rearrangement links TRBV28 to TRBJ2-1; no clear D. The CDR3 length is 16 residues. Looked up from germline, CDR1 is MDHEN and CDR2 is SYDVKM. V lost 5 bases, J lost 0 bases, and 14 bases lay in between. The CDR3 DNA is TGTGCCAGCAGTGGGCGAGAAGCCTACTCCTACAATGAGCAGTTCTTC. Translation: CASSGREAYSYNEQFF.